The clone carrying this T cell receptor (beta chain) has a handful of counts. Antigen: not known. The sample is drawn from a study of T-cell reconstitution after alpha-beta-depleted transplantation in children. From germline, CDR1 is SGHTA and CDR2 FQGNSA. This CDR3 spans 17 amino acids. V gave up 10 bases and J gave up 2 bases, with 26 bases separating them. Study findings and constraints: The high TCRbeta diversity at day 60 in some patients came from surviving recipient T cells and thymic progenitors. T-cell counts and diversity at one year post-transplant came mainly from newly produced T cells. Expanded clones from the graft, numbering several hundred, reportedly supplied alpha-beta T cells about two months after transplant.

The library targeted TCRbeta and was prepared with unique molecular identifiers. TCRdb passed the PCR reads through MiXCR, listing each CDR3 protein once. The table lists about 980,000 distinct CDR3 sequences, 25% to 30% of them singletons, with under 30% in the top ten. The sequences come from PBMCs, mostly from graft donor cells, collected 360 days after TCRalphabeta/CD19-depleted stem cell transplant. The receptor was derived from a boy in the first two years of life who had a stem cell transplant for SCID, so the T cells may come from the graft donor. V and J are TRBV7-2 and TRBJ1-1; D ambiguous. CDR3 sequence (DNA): TGTGCCACAAGGTATTTAGGGTGGACGGACGGAAACACTGAAGCTTTCTTT. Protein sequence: CATRYLGWTDGNTEAFF.